Following are 25 T cell receptor beta chains from one sample sequenced in a study of T cells after yellow fever vaccination. TCRdb re-called the 5' RACE reads with MiXCR, one entry per CDR3 protein. The data contain about 630,000 distinct CDR3 sequences, 9% to 15% of them seen just once; the ten biggest clones take up 14% to 15%. Sequenced here: PBMCs, sampled on the day of the yellow fever booster vaccination. The receptors were sampled from a man aged 25-40 years who received the YFV17D yellow fever vaccine.

This clonotype has a handful of counts. The CDR3 nucleotides read TGTGCCAGCAGTGACGGGGTTCAAGAGACCCAGTACTTC. This translates into CASSDGVQETQYF. The chain carries TRBV12-3 or TRBV12-4 and TRBJ2-5, with D possibly being TRBD2 (5 bases). The CDR3 is 13 amino acids. Trimming removed 5 bases from V and 2 bases from J, with 9 bases in between.

This clonotype was counted between two and nine times. The chain combines TRBV7-8 with TRBJ2-2; TRBD1 might be the D (5 bases). This CDR3 is built from 15 residues. Trimming removed 3 bases from V and 2 bases from J, with 10 bases in between. The germline CDR1 and CDR2 sequences are SGHVS and FQNEAQ. CDR3: CASSFRQTNTGELFF. The CDR3 region has the DNA TGTGCCAGCAGCTTTAGACAGACCAACACCGGGGAGCTGTTTTTT.

There are a few counts of this clonotype. The rearrangement links TRBV28 to TRBJ2-7; 12 bases are a match to TRBD2. Germline V lookup: CDR1 MDHEN, CDR2 SYDVKM. This CDR3 is built from 17 residues. V dropped 5 bases and J dropped 5; count of bases not matched to a gene: 13. The DNA for the CDR3 is TGTGCCAGCAGTCCGGGGGGGCTAGCGGGAGGGCTCCACGAGCAGTACTTC. Residues: CASSPGGLAGGLHEQYF.

This clonotype was counted only a few times. The CDR3 region is CATSRDKDRPQHF. The CDR3 coding sequence is TGTGCCACCAGCAGAGATAAGGACAGACCCCAGCATTTT. The chain combines TRBV15 with TRBJ1-5, with D possibly being TRBD1 (6 bases). The CDR3 contains 13 residues. With 0 bases removed from V and 10 bases from J, the gap between germline ends came to 10 bases. Germline lookup yields CDR1 LNHNV and CDR2 YYDKDF (reference sequence).

The gene calls are TRBV6-1 and TRBJ2-7; D possibly matches TRBD1 or TRBD2 (6 bases each). V lost 2 bases to trimming and J lost 5 bases, with 16 bases between them. Germline V lookup: CDR1 MNHNS, CDR2 SASEGT. The CDR3 extends over 15 amino acids. CDR3 bases: TGTGCCAGCAGTGAATCGGGGGCAGGGAACCACGAGCAGTACTTC. Translation gives CASSESGAGNHEQYF.

V usage is TRBV5-1 and J usage is TRBJ2-1; D is uncertain. The CDR3 runs 14 residues. Trimming removed 4 bases from V and 0 bases from J, with 8 bases in between. Germline loops: CDR1 SGHRS, CDR2 YFSETQ. CDR3: CASSNTISYNEQFF. The DNA for the CDR3 is TGCGCCAGCAGCAACACCATCTCCTACAATGAGCAGTTCTTC.

V usage is TRBV20-1 and J usage is TRBJ2-3; possibly TRBD2 for D (6 bases). Trimming cost V 2 bases and J 7 bases, with 19 bases left between them. The CDR3 extends over 15 amino acids. CDR1 is DFQATT, CDR2 SNEGSKA, per germline (reference sequence). The CDR3 protein is CSARWGLGFVNTQYF. CDR3 DNA sequence: TGCAGTGCTAGATGGGGACTTGGATTCGTTAATACGCAGTATTTT.

This chain links TRBV2 with TRBJ2-7; the D is unclear. This CDR3 is 15 amino acids long. Germline loops: CDR1 SNHLY, CDR2 FYNNEI. Trimming shortened V by 1 base and J by 3 bases, and 13 bases separated the two germline ends. CDR3 in DNA: TGTGCCAGCAGTGAAGGGAAACAGCTAGACTACGAGCAGTACTTC. Protein product: CASSEGKQLDYEQYF. Supplemented by reference TRBV2 and TRBJ2-7, the full variable domain reads EPEVTQTPSHQVTQMGQEVILRCVPISNHLYFYWYRQILGQKVEFLVSFYNNEISEKSEIFDDQFSVERPDGSNFTLKIRSTKLEDSAMYFCASSEGKQLDYEQYFGPGTRLTVT.

V gene TRBV20-1 combines with J gene TRBJ2-7; D is perhaps TRBD2 (6 bases). Trimming removed 6 bases at V and 3 bases at J, with 15 bases between. The CDR3 consists of 13 residues. Germline CDR1 reads DFQATT; CDR2 reads SNEGSKA (reference sequence). The CDR3 loop reads CSAKKRVDYEQYF. CDR3 nucleotides: TGCAGTGCAAAAAAGCGGGTGGACTACGAGCAGTACTTC.

The rearrangement joins TRBV28 to TRBJ2-5; D is unresolved. V was pared by 8 bases and J by 0 bases, with 10 bases between. The CDR3 spans 13 residues. Germline V gene lookup returns CDR1 MDHEN and CDR2 SYDVKM. This CDR3 reads CASGARYQETQYF. The CDR3 DNA reads as TGTGCCAGCGGAGCTAGGTACCAAGAGACCCAGTACTTC.

This clonotype appeared a few times. This chain links TRBV6-5 with TRBJ2-2, with 9 bases that match TRBD2. Germline lookup yields CDR1 MNHEY and CDR2 SVGAGI. The CDR3 is 16 residues long. J gave up 5 bases and V 0 bases, and 4 bases lay outside the gene matches. The CDR3 spells CASSYSGGRGTGELFF. The DNA for the CDR3 is TGTGCCAGCAGTTACTCGGGCGGGAGGGGGACCGGGGAGCTGTTTTTT.

This clonotype was seen more than once but under ten times. The chain employs TRBV6-5 and TRBJ1-1; D remains unclear. V was pared by 3 bases and J by 4 bases, with 12 bases between. This CDR3 region has 14 residues. CDR1 is MNHEY and CDR2 is SVGAGI in the germline V gene. CDR3 sequence reads: CASSYGGYLTEAFF. The CDR3 DNA reads TGTGCCAGCAGTTATGGCGGTTATCTCACTGAAGCTTTCTTT.

The chain recombines TRBV18 with TRBJ1-1, with D possibly being TRBD1 (5 bases). Trimming shortened V by 1 base and J by 0 bases, and 12 bases separated the two germline ends. This CDR3 is built from 16 residues. Germline CDR1 reads KGHSH; CDR2 reads LQKENI. In DNA form, the CDR3 reads TGTGCCAGCTCACCACGGGAGGGGCTAATGAACACTGAAGCTTTCTTT. Translating it yields CASSPREGLMNTEAFF.

The gene calls are TRBV11-2 and TRBJ2-2; 8 bases line up with TRBD1. V gave up 4 bases and J gave up 0 bases; unmatched junction bases: 1. This CDR3 has 15 amino acids. Germline V lookup: CDR1 SGHAT, CDR2 FQNNGV. In nucleotides, the CDR3 is TGTGCCAGCAGCTACAGGGGGACGAACACCGGGGAGCTGTTTTTT. Amino acids: CASSYRGTNTGELFF.

This clonotype was seen more than once but under ten times. The chain employs TRBV10-3 and TRBJ2-1; D may match TRBD1 or TRBD2 (5 bases each). Trimming took off 4 bases at V and 9 bases at J, with 10 bases between the two ends. CDR1 is ENHRY and CDR2 is SYGVKD in the germline V gene. CDR3 length: 12 residues. The chain's CDR3 is CAISGSGSEQFF. CDR3 DNA sequence: TGTGCCATCAGTGGGTCAGGGAGTGAGCAGTTCTTC.

This clonotype was picked up a small number of times. The chain employs TRBV5-1 and TRBJ2-5, with D perhaps TRBD2 (6 bases). V was pared by 5 bases and J by 1 base, with 15 bases between. CDR3 length equals 15 residues. The V gene's germline CDR1 is SGHRS and CDR2 YFSETQ. CDR3 amino acids: CASRFFQGGQETQYF. The CDR3 DNA follows: TGCGCCAGCAGATTTTTCCAGGGAGGCCAAGAGACCCAGTACTTC.

V is TRBV24-1 and J is TRBJ2-3; D unclear. V was cut by 1 base and J by 6 bases, with 4 bases left in between. The length of the CDR3 is 12 residues. The germline CDR1 and CDR2 sequences are KGHDR and SFDVKD. CDR3 residues: CATSDLEDTQYF. The CDR3 nucleotides read TGTGCCACCAGTGATTTAGAGGATACGCAGTATTTT.

V is TRBV20-1 and J is TRBJ2-7; 8 bases fit TRBD1. The CDR3 is 12 residues long. After removal of 4 bases from V and 5 bases from J, the junction contained 4 bases not matched to a gene. Germline V gene data show CDR1 as DFQATT and CDR2 as SNEGSKA (reference sequence). Here the CDR3 DNA reads TGCAGTGCTACACAGGGGGGTGACGAGCAGTACTTC. This codes for CSATQGGDEQYF.

In its sample, this clonotype was seen a few times. CDR3 protein: CASSPRARTEGSPLHF. DNA for the CDR3: TGTGCCAGCTCACCACGTGCGAGGACAGAGGGTTCACCCCTCCACTTT. This chain uses TRBV18 with TRBJ1-6; D may be TRBD1 (6 bases). Germline CDR1 reads KGHSH; CDR2 reads LQKENI. The V end was cut by 1 base, the J end by 9 bases, with 16 bases between. The CDR3 is 16 residues long.

The chain links TRBV30 to TRBJ1-2; 8 bases align to TRBD1. V lost 2 bases to trimming and J lost 4 bases; unmatched junction nucleotides: 6. The germline V gene encodes CDR1 GTSNPN and CDR2 SVGIG (reference sequence). This CDR3 spans 14 amino acids. The CDR3 is CAWSTGQGGYGYTF. The CDR3 coding sequence is TGTGCCTGGAGTACCGGACAGGGAGGCTATGGCTACACCTTC.

This clonotype has a handful of counts. This chain uses TRBV11-2 with TRBJ2-7; D call uncertain. In germline, CDR1 is SGHAT, CDR2 FQNNGV. CDR3 length: 13 residues. Trimming took off 4 bases at V and 5 bases at J, with 12 bases between the two ends. The CDR3 sequence is CASSYRLANEQYF. The CDR3 region has the DNA TGTGCCAGCAGCTACCGGTTGGCGAACGAGCAGTACTTC.

Only a few counts were recorded for this clonotype. V usage is TRBV20-1 and J usage is TRBJ2-1; perhaps TRBD2 as D (5 bases). Germline V CDR1 and CDR2: DFQATT, SNEGSKA (reference sequence). V lost 1 base and J 2 bases, leaving 12 bases between the germline ends. This CDR3 region has 15 residues. CDR3 sequence (DNA): TGCAGTGCTAGAGTGGCGGGTCAGACCTACAATGAGCAGTTCTTC. It codes for CSARVAGQTYNEQFF.

This clonotype was observed many times. The chain joins TRBV30 to TRBJ2-5, with 9 bases that match TRBD2. This CDR3 has 18 amino acids. Germline V gene lookup returns CDR1 GTSNPN and CDR2 SVGIG (reference sequence). Trimming removed 1 base from V and 6 bases from J; junction bases left unmatched: 18. CDR3 DNA: TGTGCCTGGAGTGACAGGACTAGCGCGGGGGAGATTATGAAGACCCAGTACTTC. Protein sequence: CAWSDRTSAGEIMKTQYF.

This clonotype was detected ten times or more. The V call is TRBV5-1, the J call TRBJ2-7; D is uncertain. Germline V lookup: CDR1 SGHRS, CDR2 YFSETQ. Between the trimmed V and J ends, which lost 0 bases and 4 bases, there was a span of 14 bases. The CDR3 runs 15 residues. This CDR3 reads CASSLALYGVYEQYF. The DNA for the CDR3 is TGCGCCAGCAGCTTGGCCCTTTATGGGGTGTACGAGCAGTACTTC.

CDR3 in DNA: TGTGCCAGCAAATCCGGGACCCGGAACACTGAAGCTTTCTTT. Its translation: CASKSGTRNTEAFF. The chain employs TRBV6-2 or TRBV6-3 and TRBJ1-1; tentative D call: TRBD1 (5 bases). CDR1 is MNHEY, CDR2 SVGEGT, per germline. This CDR3 contains 14 residues. V gave up 7 bases and J gave up 1 base, with 13 bases separating them.